The next 23 T cell receptor beta chains were all read from a single sample in a study of shared clonotypes between healthy human individuals. Only in-frame clones appear in the TCRdb table, and some are missing; sequencing was by immunoSEQ multiplex PCR. The sample includes about 1 million clones, approximately 72% of them seen just once. The sample comprised memory CD4+ T cells sorted from blood. Indicated subset: CD45RA-negative fraction. The receptors were sampled from a man aged 18-30 years in good health.

The rearrangement joins TRBV29-1 to TRBJ2-5; 9 nucleotides match TRBD2. Trimming removed 6 bases from V and 5 bases from J; junction bases left unmatched: 7. Germline V gene lookup returns CDR1 SQVTM and CDR2 ANQGSEA. The CDR3 length is 13 residues. CDR3 in DNA: TGCAGCGTAGCTTGGCGGGAGGGGGAGACCCAGTACTTC. Protein sequence: CSVAWREGETQYF.

V gene TRBV19 combines with J gene TRBJ1-5, with D unclear. Trimming took 5 bases from V and 2 from J, leaving 16 bases between them. In germline, CDR1 is LNHDA, CDR2 SQIVND (reference sequence). The CDR3 is 16 residues long. In DNA form, the CDR3 reads TGTGCCAGTAGTCACTATATTATTGGTGGCAATCAGCCCCAGCATTTT. This sequence encodes CASSHYIIGGNQPQHF.

The V and J genes are TRBV15 and TRBJ2-4; 7 nucleotides match TRBD1. CDR1 and CDR2 (germline): LNHNV, YYDKDF (reference sequence). J gave up 0 bases and V 4 bases, and 6 bases lay outside the gene matches. The CDR3 loop spans 16 amino acids. The CDR3 DNA is TGTGCCACCAGCAAAGAGACAGGGTTAGCCAAAAACATTCAGTACTTC. Its protein product is CATSKETGLAKNIQYF.

The chain combines TRBV11-2 with TRBJ2-7; 12 positions match TRBD2. CDR1 is SGHAT, CDR2 FQNNGV, per germline. Germline trimming cut 4 bases from V and 6 bases from J; bases unmatched to any gene: 4. This CDR3 has 14 residues. The CDR3 protein is CASSSLAGGREQYF. Written as DNA, the CDR3 is TGTGCCAGCAGCTCTCTAGCGGGGGGGCGCGAGCAGTACTTC.

V usage is TRBV5-1 and J usage is TRBJ2-5; D call uncertain. This CDR3 contains 16 residues. With 4 bases removed from V and 0 bases from J, the gap between germline ends came to 16 bases. Germline V gives CDR1 SGHRS, CDR2 YFSETQ. The CDR3 reads CASSPGPGSDQETQYF. The CDR3 DNA is TGCGCCAGCAGCCCCGGACCCGGCTCGGACCAAGAGACCCAGTACTTC.

The chain uses TRBV10-3 and TRBJ1-1, with 7 bases identical to TRBD1. V lost 4 bases to trimming and J lost 11 bases; unmatched junction nucleotides: 7. CDR3 length: 12 residues. In germline, CDR1 is ENHRY, CDR2 SYGVKD. The CDR3: CAISGPGGPAFF. CDR3 in DNA: TGTGCCATCAGTGGGCCAGGGGGGCCGGCTTTCTTT.

The chain has TRBV6-7 and TRBJ1-2; D unclear. TRBV6-7 is labeled an ORF, and its function is uncertain. Trimming took off 7 bases at V and 4 bases at J, with 10 bases between the two ends. The CDR3 totals 12 residues. The CDR3 nucleotides are TGTGCCAGCACGGCCCTTATCTATGGCTACACCTTC. Protein product: CASTALIYGYTF.

CDR3 sequence reads: CASSLGSGNSNEQFF. The CDR3 nucleotides are TGCGCCAGCAGCTTAGGTAGCGGTAACTCCAATGAGCAGTTCTTC. V and J are TRBV5-1 and TRBJ2-1; TRBD2 is a possible D gene (6 bases). Trimming removed 2 bases from V and 6 bases from J, with 15 bases in between. The CDR3 consists of 15 residues. CDR1 and CDR2 (germline): SGHRS, YFSETQ.

The rearrangement uses TRBV6-6 and TRBJ1-5; 7 positions match TRBD1. J was trimmed by 0 bases and V by 5 bases; bases with no gene match: 4. The germline gives CDR1 MNHNY, CDR2 SVGAGI (reference sequence). CDR3 length: 15 amino acids. CDR3 sequence: CASSHQGDSNQPQHF. CDR3 nucleotide sequence: TGTGCCAGCAGTCACCAGGGGGATAGCAATCAGCCCCAGCATTTT.

This clone came up once. The chain recombines TRBV4-2 with TRBJ1-1; D is uncertain. The CDR3 covers 15 residues. Germline loops: CDR1 LGHNA, CDR2 YNFKEQ. The V end was cut by 0 bases, the J end by 3 bases, with 11 bases between. CDR3 in amino acids: CASSQEEGRDTEAFF. The CDR3 coding sequence is TGTGCCAGCAGCCAAGAAGAGGGCAGAGACACTGAAGCTTTCTTT.

This clone occurred once. The V gene is TRBV5-6, the J gene TRBJ2-4; D unclear. The CDR3 length is 16 residues. The V end was cut by 1 base, the J end by 6 bases, with 17 bases between. Germline values: CDR1 SGHDT, CDR2 YYEEEE. The CDR3 DNA sequence: TGTGCCAGCAGCTTGCGGTTTGTGGGAACCGGAAACATTCAGTACTTC. Protein product: CASSLRFVGTGNIQYF. Full variable domain (outside the CDR3, taken from reference TRBV5-6 and TRBJ2-4): DAGVTQSPTHLIKTRGQQVTLRCSPKSGHDTVSWYQQALGQGPQFIFQYYEEEERQRGNFPDRFSGHQFPNYSSELNVNALLLGDSALYLCASSLRFVGTGNIQYFGAGTRLSVL.

On this clone: The identical CDR3 is also encoded by other nucleotide sequences in the sample. This chain links TRBV2 with TRBJ2-7, with 9 bases lining up with TRBD1. V lost 3 bases, J lost 3 bases, and 3 bases stayed unmatched. Germline V gene sequence: CDR1 SNHLY, CDR2 FYNNEI. The CDR3 consists of 14 residues. CDR3 nucleotides: TGTGCCAGCAGTGAGGGGACAGGGATCTACGAGCAGTACTTC. Translated, it gives CASSEGTGIYEQYF. The full variable domain, in which reference TRBV2 and TRBJ2-7 provide the parts outside the CDR3, is EPEVTQTPSHQVTQMGQEVILRCVPISNHLYFYWYRQILGQKVEFLVSFYNNEISEKSEIFDDQFSVERPDGSNFTLKIRSTKLEDSAMYFCASSEGTGIYEQYFGPGTRLTVT.

The chain combines TRBV11-2 with TRBJ2-5; D could derive from TRBD1 or TRBD2 (5 bases each). Trimming stripped 1 base from V and 5 bases from J, with 17 bases between. The CDR3 extends over 16 amino acids. Germline-derived CDR1 and CDR2 are SGHAT and FQNNGV. The CDR3 sequence: CASSLGMTGPGETQYF. CDR3 in DNA: TGTGCCAGCAGCTTAGGAATGACGGGGCCAGGGGAGACCCAGTACTTC. The full variable domain, completed using reference TRBV11-2 and TRBJ2-5, is EAGVAQSPRYKIIEKRQSVAFWCNPISGHATLYWYQQILGQGPKLLIQFQNNGVVDDSQLPKDRFSAERLKGVDSTLKIQPAKLEDSAVYLCASSLGMTGPGETQYFGPGTRLLVL.

Only a few counts were recorded for this clone. This chain connects TRBV2 to TRBJ1-5; no clear D gene. Trimming stripped 3 bases from V and 7 bases from J, with 10 bases between. CDR1 and CDR2 from the germline V gene are SNHLY and FYNNEI. There are 13 residues in the CDR3. The CDR3 region is CASSDRFNQPQHF. CDR3 bases: TGTGCCAGCAGTGATCGTTTTAACCAGCCCCAGCATTTT. The full variable domain, in which reference TRBV2 and TRBJ1-5 provide the parts outside the CDR3, is EPEVTQTPSHQVTQMGQEVILRCVPISNHLYFYWYRQILGQKVEFLVSFYNNEISEKSEIFDDQFSVERPDGSNFTLKIRSTKLEDSAMYFCASSDRFNQPQHFGDGTRLSIL.

This clone was counted a few times. The chain employs TRBV6-1 and TRBJ2-1; D may be TRBD1 (6 bases). The CDR3 sequence is 15 residues long. Germline CDR1 MNHNS, CDR2 SASEGT. Between the trimmed V and J ends, which lost 4 bases and 8 bases, there was a span of 18 bases. CDR3 sequence (DNA): TGTGCCAGCAGTGGCCACAGGGCGGGTCTTGATGAGCAGTTCTTC. It is translated as CASSGHRAGLDEQFF.

The chain uses TRBV19 and TRBJ2-1; 7 positions match TRBD1. Germline values: CDR1 LNHDA, CDR2 SQIVND (reference sequence). V lost 2 bases and J lost 8; bases outside the gene matches: 9. The CDR3 totals 15 residues. The CDR3 region has the DNA TGTGCCAGTAGTATATCGACAGGGAGAGGCGATGAGCAGTTCTTC. Translating gives CASSISTGRGDEQFF.

The chain uses TRBV27 and TRBJ1-5; 8 bases agree with TRBD1. The CDR3 has 15 amino acids. V was pared by 6 bases and J by 2 bases, with 6 bases of the junction left unmatched. Germline-derived CDR1 and CDR2 are MNHEY and SMNVEV (reference sequence). As DNA, the CDR3 is TGTGCCAGCAGAAGACAGGGGATTGGCAATCAGCCCCAGCATTTT. As protein: CASRRQGIGNQPQHF.

The chain combines TRBV5-4 with TRBJ2-3, with D uncertain. CDR1 and CDR2 from the germline V gene are SGHNT and YYREEE (reference sequence). V lost 4 bases and J lost 11, with 23 bases in between. The CDR3 spans 15 residues. CDR3 in amino acids: CASSPGRSTQLGQYF. The CDR3 DNA reads TGTGCCAGCAGCCCTGGACGCTCGACTCAGCTCGGGCAGTATTTT.

The chain recombines TRBV11-1 with TRBJ2-7, with D possibly being TRBD1 (6 bases). CDR1 is SGHAT, CDR2 FQDESV, per germline (reference sequence). CDR3 length: 13 residues. Trimming pared 1 base from V and 3 bases from J, leaving 7 bases between. CDR3 protein: CASSLGTVYEQYF. The CDR3, as DNA: TGTGCCAGCAGCTTAGGGACAGTCTACGAGCAGTACTTC.

The rearrangement links TRBV5-4 to TRBJ1-2; 8 bases are shared with TRBD1. J lost 8 bases, V lost 4 bases, and 4 bases had no gene match. The CDR3 sequence is 12 residues long. Looked up from germline, CDR1 is SGHNT and CDR2 is YYREEE (reference sequence). The CDR3 protein is CASSQGTGGYTF. The CDR3 coding sequence is TGTGCCAGCAGCCAGGGGACAGGCGGCTACACCTTC.

Here the CDR3 reads CASSITKGEKLFF. The CDR3 DNA is TGTGCCAGCAGTATCACAAAGGGTGAAAAACTGTTTTTT. V usage is TRBV13 and J usage is TRBJ1-4; D is uncertain. From germline, CDR1 is PRHDT and CDR2 FYEKMQ (reference sequence). V lost 6 bases, J lost 7 bases, and 12 bases lay in between. The CDR3 contains 13 residues.

The rearrangement joins TRBV9 to TRBJ2-7; 7 nucleotides align to TRBD2. V was pared by 0 bases and J by 3 bases, with 9 bases of the junction left unmatched. CDR1 and CDR2 (germline): SGDLS, YYNGEE. The length of the CDR3 is 16 residues. The CDR3 loop reads CASSVEGSGTSYEQYF. The CDR3 bases are TGTGCCAGCAGCGTAGAGGGGAGCGGGACCAGCTACGAGCAGTACTTC. Complete variable domain (other parts from reference TRBV9 and TRBJ2-7): DSGVTQTPKHLITATGQRVTLRCSPRSGDLSVYWYQQSLDQGLQFLIQYYNGEERAKGNILERFSAQQFPDLHSELNLSSLELGDSALYFCASSVEGSGTSYEQYFGPGTRLTVT.

This clone was detected a few times. The chain employs TRBV5-1 and TRBJ1-1; 8 bases line up with TRBD1. Per the germline V gene, CDR1 is SGHRS and CDR2 is YFSETQ. Germline trimming cut 2 bases from V and 3 bases from J; bases unmatched to any gene: 6. CDR3 length: 15 amino acids. This CDR3 reads CASSFGGQGDTEAFF. In nucleotides, the CDR3 is TGCGCCAGCAGCTTCGGCGGACAGGGAGACACTGAAGCTTTCTTT.